This passage covers 21 T cell receptor beta chains from one sample sequenced in a study of early T cells in non-severe SARS-CoV-2 infection. TCRdb independently ran MiXCR on the 5' RACE reads; one entry per CDR3 protein. The sample yields some 98,000 distinct CDR3 sequences, 15% to 20% seen once. Sample: whole blood. These receptors were collected from an adult who was a healthcare worker with PCR-confirmed SARS-CoV-2 infection or an uninfected control (not recorded which).

This clonotype showed up just a few times. The chain is built from TRBV20-1 and TRBJ2-3, with TRBD2 identical over 7 bases. Germline-derived CDR1 and CDR2 are DFQATT and SNEGSKA (reference sequence). V was clipped by 3 bases and J by 2 bases; unmatched bases: 8. The CDR3 is 15 residues long. The chain's CDR3 is CSARNLAVHTDTQYF. DNA of the CDR3: TGCAGTGCTAGGAATCTAGCGGTTCACACAGATACGCAGTATTTT.

V usage is TRBV2 and J usage is TRBJ1-1; TRBD1 matches 7 bases. Germline V lookup: CDR1 SNHLY, CDR2 FYNNEI. The CDR3 consists of 13 residues. With V trimmed by 6 bases and J by 3 bases, 4 bases remained unmatched. In nucleotides, the CDR3 is TGTGCCAGCAGGACCAGGGGGGACACTGAAGCTTTCTTT. Amino acids: CASRTRGDTEAFF.

This clonotype was found many times. The V call is TRBV4-2, the J call TRBJ1-2, with D hard to call. Germline lookup yields CDR1 LGHNA and CDR2 YNFKEQ. The CDR3 totals 14 residues. The V and J ends lost 2 bases and 4 bases respectively, with 11 bases between them. CDR3 coding DNA: TGTGCCAGCAGCCAAACGACAACGCCCTATGGCTACACCTTC. Translated, it gives CASSQTTTPYGYTF.

This chain joins TRBV5-1 and TRBJ2-7; possibly TRBD1 for D (5 bases). The CDR3 totals 14 residues. Germline assignment: CDR1 SGHRS and CDR2 YFSETQ. Trimming took 0 bases from V and 2 from J, leaving 9 bases between them. CDR3 region: CASSLERQTYEQYF. The CDR3 DNA reads TGCGCCAGCAGCTTGGAGAGACAGACCTACGAGCAGTACTTC.

The J gene is TRBJ2-1, the V gene TRBV19; maybe TRBD2 (5 bases). The germline V gene has CDR1 LNHDA and CDR2 SQIVND (reference sequence). With 1 base removed from V and 6 bases from J, the gap between germline ends came to 16 bases. CDR3 length: 16 amino acids. CDR3 DNA sequence: TGTGCCAGTAGTATAGCGGACTTGTACCCTATCAATGAGCAGTTCTTC. It yields the protein CASSIADLYPINEQFF.

This clonotype was seen only a few times. This sequence joins TRBV5-1 and TRBJ2-5; 7 bases line up with TRBD1. With 4 bases clipped from V and 8 bases from J, the junction kept 14 bases outside the gene matches. There are 15 residues in the CDR3. Germline CDR1 is SGHRS and CDR2 is YFSETQ. The CDR3 DNA is TGCGCCAGCAGCGCGGTGGGACAGAGCCTGGAAACCCAGTACTTC. Residues: CASSAVGQSLETQYF.

This clonotype was seen a few times. The chain joins TRBV7-9 to TRBJ2-5, with D unclear. The CDR3 totals 14 residues. V lost 0 bases and J lost 3, with 8 bases in between. Germline V lookup: CDR1 SEHNR, CDR2 FQNEAQ (reference sequence). CDR3 in DNA: TGTGCCAGCAGCTTAGCGAAGTCGGAAGAGACCCAGTACTTC. Its translation is CASSLAKSEETQYF.

The V call is TRBV12-5, the J call TRBJ2-4; 10 nucleotides line up with TRBD2. V gave up 1 base and J gave up 6 bases; unmatched junction bases: 0. This CDR3 has 14 residues. Germline V gene data show CDR1 as LGHNT and CDR2 as FRNRAP. The CDR3 reads CASGLGTSGNIQYF. The CDR3 coding sequence is TGTGCTAGTGGTTTGGGGACTAGCGGAAACATTCAGTACTTC.

This clonotype was found a few times. The J gene is TRBJ1-1, the V gene TRBV28; D ambiguous. The ends were cut back, 5 bases at V and 3 bases at J, with 13 bases in the middle. Germline CDR1 MDHEN, CDR2 SYDVKM. The CDR3 has 14 amino acids. The CDR3 bases are TGTGCCAGCAGTCGTTATGGGAGTTACACTGAAGCTTTCTTT. This gives the protein CASSRYGSYTEAFF. The whole variable domain, remainder taken from reference TRBV28 and TRBJ1-1, is DVKVTQSSRYLVKRTGEKVFLECVQDMDHENMFWYRQDPGLGLRLIYFSYDVKMKEKGDIPEGYSVSREKKERFSLILESASTNQTSMYLCASSRYGSYTEAFFGQGTRLTVV.

The chain is built from TRBV5-4 and TRBJ2-1; 11 positions match TRBD2. This CDR3 is 16 amino acids long. V dropped 1 base and J dropped 8; count of bases not matched to a gene: 8. Germline assignment: CDR1 SGHNT and CDR2 YYREEE (reference sequence). The CDR3, as DNA: TGTGCCAGCAGCTTGACTAGCGGGAGTAGGTTGGATGAGCAGTTCTTC. It is translated as CASSLTSGSRLDEQFF.

J is TRBJ2-5 and V is TRBV5-1; the D gene is possibly TRBD1 (5 bases). The germline CDR1 and CDR2 sequences are SGHRS and YFSETQ. The CDR3 length is 15 residues. Trimming stripped 2 bases from V and 1 base from J, with 12 bases between. CDR3 region: CASSFYPGPQETQYF. In DNA, the CDR3 is TGCGCCAGCAGCTTTTATCCAGGGCCCCAAGAGACCCAGTACTTC.

The CDR3 loop reads CSARGTSIADTQYF. The CDR3 bases are TGCAGTGCTAGGGGCACTAGTATCGCAGATACGCAGTATTTT. The chain employs TRBV20-1 and TRBJ2-3; TRBD2 might be the D (5 bases). CDR3 size: 14 residues. Germline V lookup: CDR1 DFQATT, CDR2 SNEGSKA (reference sequence). Trimming took off 3 bases at V and 4 bases at J, with 14 bases between the two ends.

The J gene is TRBJ2-1, the V gene TRBV18, with 7 bases fitting TRBD2. Germline CDR1 is KGHSH and CDR2 is LQKENI. CDR3 length equals 16 residues. Trimming took 0 bases from V and 7 from J; bases not matched to a gene: 9. Here the CDR3 reads CASSPPSSGRFNEQFF. The CDR3 nucleotides are TGTGCCAGCTCACCACCGTCTAGCGGAAGGTTTAATGAGCAGTTCTTC.

The chain employs TRBV20-1 and TRBJ2-1, with D unclear. CDR1 is DFQATT, CDR2 SNEGSKA, per germline (reference sequence). The CDR3 loop spans 12 amino acids. V shed 5 bases and J shed 7 bases, with 12 bases lying between them. The CDR3 sequence: CSAVPGLNEQFF. CDR3 coding DNA: TGCAGTGCTGTACCCGGGCTTAATGAGCAGTTCTTC.

This clonotype showed up many times. The chain joins TRBV19 to TRBJ1-5; 8 nucleotides match TRBD1. Germline CDR1 LNHDA, CDR2 SQIVND (reference sequence). The CDR3 loop spans 18 amino acids. With V trimmed by 3 bases and J by 8 bases, 18 bases remained unmatched. This CDR3 is CASSIARHRTGYVEPQHF. The CDR3 DNA reads as TGTGCCAGTAGTATCGCCAGGCATCGGACAGGGTACGTCGAGCCCCAGCATTTT.

The table lists this clonotype with a few counts. The chain joins TRBV10-3 to TRBJ1-2; D may be TRBD1 (6 bases). V gave up 10 bases and J gave up 0 bases, with 15 bases separating them. The CDR3 contains 14 residues. Germline values: CDR1 ENHRY, CDR2 SYGVKD. Here the CDR3 reads CATQTGRTNYGYTF. CDR3 coding DNA: TGTGCCACTCAGACAGGAAGAACTAACTATGGCTACACCTTC.

The genes are TRBV27 and TRBJ1-1, with 8 nucleotides matching TRBD1. After removal of 7 bases from V and 4 bases from J, the junction contained 5 bases not matched to a gene. CDR3 size: 13 residues. Per germline, CDR1 MNHEY and CDR2 SMNVEV (reference sequence). DNA of the CDR3: TGTGCCAGCACCGAAACAGGGGGCACTGAAGCTTTCTTT. Encoded protein: CASTETGGTEAFF.

The chain couples TRBV6-4 to TRBJ2-3, with D possibly being TRBD2 (5 bases). Trimming shortened V by 4 bases and J by 0 bases, and 8 bases separated the two germline ends. In germline, CDR1 is MRHNA, CDR2 SNTAGT. The CDR3 is 14 residues long. CDR3 residues: CASSAEGSTDTQYF. The CDR3 bases are TGTGCCAGCAGTGCCGAGGGCAGCACAGATACGCAGTATTTT.

This clonotype was seen repeatedly, ten times or more. As DNA, the CDR3 is TGTGCCAGCAGCTTAGCTGGCGCGGTTTTCACAGATACGCAGTATTTT. Amino acid sequence: CASSLAGAVFTDTQYF. This chain links TRBV11-2 with TRBJ2-3; D gene uncertain. From germline, CDR1 is SGHAT and CDR2 FQNNGV. The CDR3 runs 16 residues. The V end was cut by 1 base, the J end by 2 bases, with 13 bases between.

The J gene is TRBJ1-4, the V gene TRBV27; 8 bases match TRBD1. Germline CDR1 reads MNHEY; CDR2 reads SMNVEV (reference sequence). The CDR3 has 16 residues. Trimming took 4 bases from V and 7 from J; bases not matched to a gene: 11. The CDR3 DNA reads TGTGCCAGCAGTTCACCCTTAGAACAGGGGGGTGAAAAACTGTTTTTT. Protein product: CASSSPLEQGGEKLFF.

V and J are TRBV28 and TRBJ2-2; D gene uncertain. Trimming cost V 7 bases and J 3 bases, with 9 bases left between them. The CDR3 length is 13 residues. Looked up from germline, CDR1 is MDHEN and CDR2 is SYDVKM. This CDR3 is CASNDLYTGELFF. CDR3 coding DNA: TGTGCCAGCAACGACCTTTACACCGGGGAGCTGTTTTTT.